The present T cell receptor (beta chain) was sequenced within a study of T cell responses to AZD1222 COVID-19 vaccine. Sequencing was performed with immunoSEQ multiplex PCR; in TCRdb, only in-frame clones are kept and a portion is missing. The data show approximately 160,000 clones, with around 91% seen just once and 5% held by the top ten. This clone was detected many times. CDR3 length equals 11 residues. The starting material was peripheral blood, obtained on day 0 of AZD1222 vaccination. The receptor's source is an adult in good health. V is TRBV7-5 and J is TRBJ1-6; the D call in the table, TRBD1, was not verified against the DNA. TRBV7-5 is deemed a pseudogene. The CDR3 nucleotides are TGTGCCAGCCAGGGTAATTCACCCCTCCACTTT. Translated: CASQGNSPLHF.